These 11 T cell receptor beta chains were sequenced from one sample in a study of T-cell memory formation after mild COVID-19. MiXCR, applied by TCRdb to the 5' RACE reads, yields one record per CDR3 protein. The repertoire holds fewer than 700,000 distinct CDR3 sequences, about 20% seen once, with more than 10% in the top ten. The source material was PBMCs or a T cell subset sorted from them (not recorded which). The receptor set was obtained from an adult woman who had mild COVID-19 (a few samples of this study predate the infection). Cell type and time point are not known.

This clonotype was seen more than once but under ten times. The chain uses TRBV6-5 and TRBJ1-1, with 7 bases that match TRBD1. The junction had 15 bases not matched to a gene; V was cut back by 6 bases and J by 8 bases. The CDR3 has 15 amino acids. The V gene's germline CDR1 is MNHEY and CDR2 SVGAGI. CDR3 nucleotides: TGTGCCAGCAGACAGGCTTACTTGACAGGGTCCGAAGCTTTCTTT. Protein sequence: CASRQAYLTGSEAFF.

The sample holds a few counts of this clonotype. The chain carries TRBV7-2 and TRBJ1-2; D gene uncertain. The CDR3 sequence is 15 residues long. CDR1 is SGHTA and CDR2 is FQGNSA in the germline V gene. The V end lost 1 base, the J end lost 4 bases, and 13 bases lay between the germline ends. The CDR3 sequence is CASSLVVGEAYGYTF. Here the CDR3 DNA reads TGTGCCAGCAGCTTAGTAGTTGGGGAGGCCTATGGCTACACCTTC.

This chain uses TRBV5-1 with TRBJ2-3; TRBD2 might be the D (6 bases). Germline V gives CDR1 SGHRS, CDR2 YFSETQ. The V end lost 0 bases, the J end lost 4 bases, and 12 bases lay between the germline ends. This CDR3 comprises 15 residues. The CDR3 DNA sequence: TGCGCCAGCAGCTTGGCTACGGGAGCCCCAGATACGCAGTATTTT. Translating gives CASSLATGAPDTQYF.

This chain joins TRBV19 and TRBJ1-1; D not resolved. The CDR3 consists of 14 residues. V was shortened by 4 bases and J by 10 bases, with 19 bases between the two germline ends. CDR1 is LNHDA, CDR2 SQIVND, per germline (reference sequence). The CDR3 is CASSTNLGVRGAFF. The DNA of the CDR3 is TGTGCCAGTAGTACTAACCTTGGGGTTAGAGGAGCTTTCTTT.

The V call is TRBV10-3, the J call TRBJ2-5; 8 positions match TRBD2. With V trimmed by 3 bases and J by 5 bases, 11 bases remained unmatched. The CDR3 consists of 16 residues. CDR1 and CDR2 from the germline V gene are ENHRY and SYGVKD. The CDR3 sequence: CAISEEGSGTGETQYF. The DNA for the CDR3 is TGTGCCATCAGTGAAGAGGGTAGCGGGACGGGGGAGACCCAGTACTTC.

CDR3 DNA: TGTGCCAGCAGCTCCCCCGGGGGGAACGGCTATGGCTACACCTTC. Translated: CASSSPGGNGYGYTF. The rearrangement uses TRBV9 and TRBJ1-2; tentatively, D is TRBD1 (5 bases). Between the trimmed V and J ends, which lost 4 bases and 4 bases, there was a span of 17 bases. Germline V gene lookup returns CDR1 SGDLS and CDR2 YYNGEE. This CDR3 region has 15 residues. Using reference TRBV9 and TRBJ1-2 for the parts outside the CDR3, the full variable domain is DSGVTQTPKHLITATGQRVTLRCSPRSGDLSVYWYQQSLDQGLQFLIQYYNGEERAKGNILERFSAQQFPDLHSELNLSSLELGDSALYFCASSSPGGNGYGYTFGSGTRLTVV.

This clonotype was counted between two and nine times. The J gene is TRBJ2-1, the V gene TRBV7-6; no clear D gene. This CDR3 is 12 amino acids long. V lost 3 bases and J 9 bases, leaving 9 bases between the germline ends. From germline, CDR1 is SGHVS and CDR2 FNYEAQ. The CDR3 protein is CASSLRTVEQFF. In DNA form, the CDR3 reads TGTGCCAGCAGCTTGAGGACCGTTGAGCAGTTCTTC.

J is TRBJ1-3 and V is TRBV7-9; no clear D. The CDR3 runs 16 residues. The ends were cut back, 1 base at V and 0 bases at J, with 10 bases in the middle. Germline-derived CDR1 and CDR2 are SEHNR and FQNEAQ (reference sequence). The CDR3 DNA reads as TGTGCCAGCAGCTTAGTACCCACGGTCTCTGGAAACACCATATATTTT. Encoded protein: CASSLVPTVSGNTIYF.

As DNA, the CDR3 is TGTGCCTGGACGAGCGGGAGGGCATACAATGAGCAGTTCTTC. As protein: CAWTSGRAYNEQFF. V is TRBV30 and J is TRBJ2-1, with 10 bases that match TRBD2. The junction had 4 bases not matched to a gene; V was cut back by 4 bases and J by 4 bases. The CDR3 is 14 amino acids. Germline loops: CDR1 GTSNPN, CDR2 SVGIG (reference sequence).

A few counts support this clonotype. The V call is TRBV7-2, the J call TRBJ2-4, with TRBD1 matching 8 bases. The CDR3 loop spans 13 amino acids. Trimming removed 5 bases from V and 8 bases from J; junction bases left unmatched: 5. Germline values: CDR1 SGHTA, CDR2 FQGNSA. The CDR3 loop is CASSLQGADIQYF. In nucleotides, the CDR3 is TGTGCCAGCAGCCTTCAGGGGGCGGACATTCAGTACTTC.

In this sample, this clonotype turned up once. As DNA, the CDR3 is TGTGCCAGCAGTACAACTCAGGGGCAGCCCCAGCATTTT. It yields the protein CASSTTQGQPQHF. This sequence joins TRBV6-6 and TRBJ1-5, with D perhaps matching TRBD1 (6 bases). CDR3 length equals 13 residues. Germline CDR1 MNHNY, CDR2 SVGAGI (reference sequence). Trimming removed 5 bases from V and 7 bases from J, with 12 bases in between.